The clone carrying this T cell receptor beta chain occurred many times. The antigen is unknown. The donor group consisted entirely of healthy Caucasians. The ends were cut back, 2 bases at V and 2 bases at J, with 15 bases in the middle. The CDR3 contains 16 residues. The germline CDR1 and CDR2 sequences are SQVTM and ANQGSEA. This sample was taken from a study of identical twins. Study-level points and caveats: Findings came from cross-sectional statistics, without long-term follow-up of donors. Potential partial confounding of zero-insertion analyses by invariant MAIT and iNKT cells was noted.

TCRdb used MiXCR to reprocess the 5' RACE reads, holding one entry per CDR3 protein. Here the sample spans approximately 260,000 distinct CDR3 sequences, about 8.5% being singletons. These records were also assigned to another study, of yellow fever vaccine responses in identical twins.

The chain joins TRBV29-1 to TRBJ2-2; tentative D call: TRBD1 (6 bases). This clonotype was sampled from a woman under 30 in good health. Sequenced input: CD8+ T cells sorted from blood. CDR3 DNA sequence: TGCAGCGTTGAAACTCGAAGGGGGACAAACACCGGGGAGCTGTTTTTT. The encoded protein is CSVETRRGTNTGELFF.